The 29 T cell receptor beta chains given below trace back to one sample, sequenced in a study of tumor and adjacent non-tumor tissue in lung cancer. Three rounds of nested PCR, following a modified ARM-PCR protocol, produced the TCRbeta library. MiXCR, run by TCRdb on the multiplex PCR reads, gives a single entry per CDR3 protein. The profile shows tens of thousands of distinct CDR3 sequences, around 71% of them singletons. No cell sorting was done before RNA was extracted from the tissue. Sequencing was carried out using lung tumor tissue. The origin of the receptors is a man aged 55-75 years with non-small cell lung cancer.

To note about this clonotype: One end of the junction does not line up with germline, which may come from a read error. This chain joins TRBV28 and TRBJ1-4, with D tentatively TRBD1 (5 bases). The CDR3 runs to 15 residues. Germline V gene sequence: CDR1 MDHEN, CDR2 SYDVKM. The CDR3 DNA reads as TGTGTCAGCAGTTGGGCGGGGCCCTTTGATGAAAAACTATTTTTT. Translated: CVSSWAGPFDEKLFF.

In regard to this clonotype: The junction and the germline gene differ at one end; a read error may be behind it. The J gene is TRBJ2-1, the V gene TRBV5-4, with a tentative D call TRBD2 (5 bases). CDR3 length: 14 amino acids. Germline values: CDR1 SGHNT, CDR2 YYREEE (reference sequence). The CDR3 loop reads CASSSGLAYNEQFF. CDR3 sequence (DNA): TGTGCCAGCAGCAGTGGACTGGCCTATAATGAGCAGTTCTTC.

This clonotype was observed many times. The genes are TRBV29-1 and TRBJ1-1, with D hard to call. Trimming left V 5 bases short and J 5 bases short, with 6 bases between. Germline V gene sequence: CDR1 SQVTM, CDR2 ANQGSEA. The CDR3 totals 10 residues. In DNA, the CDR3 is TGCAGCGTTTTGGAAACTGAAGCTTTCTTT. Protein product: CSVLETEAFF.

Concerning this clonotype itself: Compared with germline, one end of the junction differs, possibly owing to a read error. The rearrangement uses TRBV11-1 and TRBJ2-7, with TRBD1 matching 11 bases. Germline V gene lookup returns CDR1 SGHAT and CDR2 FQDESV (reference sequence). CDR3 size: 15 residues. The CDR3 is CAISVTDRGPYEQYF. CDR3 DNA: TGCGCCATCAGCGTAACGGACAGGGGGCCCTACGAGCAGTATTTC.

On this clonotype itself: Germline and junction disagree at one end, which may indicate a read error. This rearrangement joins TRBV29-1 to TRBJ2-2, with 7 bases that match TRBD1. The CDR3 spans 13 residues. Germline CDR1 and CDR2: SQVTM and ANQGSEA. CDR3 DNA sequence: TGCAGCGTTTCCGTGACAGGGTTCAGGGAGCTGTTATTT. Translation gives CSVSVTGFRELLF.

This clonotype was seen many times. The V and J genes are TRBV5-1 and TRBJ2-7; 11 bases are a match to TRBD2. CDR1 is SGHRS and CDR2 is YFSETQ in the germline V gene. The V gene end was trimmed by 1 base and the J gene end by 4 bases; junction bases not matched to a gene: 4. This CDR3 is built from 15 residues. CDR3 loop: CASSLSLAGGYEQYF. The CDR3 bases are TGCGCCAGCAGCTTGTCTTTAGCGGGAGGGTACGAGCAGTACTTC.

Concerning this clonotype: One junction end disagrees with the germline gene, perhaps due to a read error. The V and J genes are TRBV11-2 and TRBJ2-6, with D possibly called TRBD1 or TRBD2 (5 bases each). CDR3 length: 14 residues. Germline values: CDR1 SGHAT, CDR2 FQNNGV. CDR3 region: CACSTGPGANVVTF. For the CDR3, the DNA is TGTGCCTGCAGCACGGGGCCTGGGGCCAACGTCGTGACTTTC.

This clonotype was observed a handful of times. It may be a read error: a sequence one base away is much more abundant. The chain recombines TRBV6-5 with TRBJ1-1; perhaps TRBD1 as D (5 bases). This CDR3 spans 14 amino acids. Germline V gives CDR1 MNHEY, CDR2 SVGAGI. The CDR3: CASSSVGGNTEALF. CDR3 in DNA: TGTGCCAGCAGTTCCGTCGGGGGGAACACTGAAGCTCTCTTT.

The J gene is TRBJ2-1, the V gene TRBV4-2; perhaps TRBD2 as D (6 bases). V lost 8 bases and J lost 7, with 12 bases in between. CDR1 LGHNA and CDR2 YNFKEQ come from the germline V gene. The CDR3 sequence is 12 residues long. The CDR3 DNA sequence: TGTGCCAGCGCGCGGGGAGTAAATGAGCAGTTCTTC. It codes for CASARGVNEQFF.

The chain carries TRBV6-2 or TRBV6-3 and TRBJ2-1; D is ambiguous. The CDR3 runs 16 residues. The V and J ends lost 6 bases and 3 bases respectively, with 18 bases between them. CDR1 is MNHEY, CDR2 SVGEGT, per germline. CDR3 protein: CASRPFASSIYNEQFF. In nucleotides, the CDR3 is TGTGCCAGCAGGCCGTTCGCTAGTTCTATCTACAATGAGCAGTTCTTC.

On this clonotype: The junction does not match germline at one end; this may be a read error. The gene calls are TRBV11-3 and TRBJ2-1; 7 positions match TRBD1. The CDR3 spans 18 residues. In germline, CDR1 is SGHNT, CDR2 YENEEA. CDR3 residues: CTSSLDQGGGTPYNDQFF. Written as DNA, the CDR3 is TGTACCAGCAGCTTAGATCAAGGGGGCGGCACACCCTACAATGACCAATTCTTC.

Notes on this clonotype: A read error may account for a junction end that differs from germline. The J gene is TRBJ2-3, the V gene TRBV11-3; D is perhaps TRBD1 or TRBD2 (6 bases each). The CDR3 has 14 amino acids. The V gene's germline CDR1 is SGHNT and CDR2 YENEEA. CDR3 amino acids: CAISPTGATDTQYF. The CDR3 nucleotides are TGTGCCATCAGCCCAACGGGGGCGACAGATACGCAGTATTTT. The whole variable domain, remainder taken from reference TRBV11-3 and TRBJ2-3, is EAGVVQSPRYKIIEKKQPVAFWCNPISGHNTLYWYLQNLGQGPELLIRYENEEAVDDSQLPKDRFSAERLKGVDSTLKIQPAELGDSAVYLCAISPTGATDTQYFGPGTRLTVL.

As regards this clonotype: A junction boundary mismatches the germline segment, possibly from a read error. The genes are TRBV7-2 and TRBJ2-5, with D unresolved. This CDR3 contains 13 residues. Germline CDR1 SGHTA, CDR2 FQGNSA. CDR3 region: CVSSMTRQETQYF. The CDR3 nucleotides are TGTGTCAGCAGCATGACCCGTCAAGAGACCCAGTACTTC. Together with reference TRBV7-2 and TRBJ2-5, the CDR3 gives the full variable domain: GAGVSQSPSNKVTEKGKDVELRCDPISGHTALYWYRQSLGQGLEFLIYFQGNSAPDKSGLPSDRFSAERTGGSVSTLTIQRTQQEDSAVYLCVSSMTRQETQYFGPGTRLLVL.

CDR3 sequence reads: CVSRTGGADRDEAFF. The DNA for the CDR3 is TGCGTCAGTAGGACAGGGGGCGCGGATCGTGATGAAGCTTTCTTT. The chain combines TRBV5-1 with TRBJ1-1; 11 bases map to TRBD1. The CDR3 is made up of 15 amino acids. Germline CDR1 is SGHRS and CDR2 is YFSETQ.

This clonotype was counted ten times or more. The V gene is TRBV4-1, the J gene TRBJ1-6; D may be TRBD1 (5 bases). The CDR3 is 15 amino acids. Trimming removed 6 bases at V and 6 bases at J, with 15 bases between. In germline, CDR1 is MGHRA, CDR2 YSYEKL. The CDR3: CASSLNDSPNSPLHF. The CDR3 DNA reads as TGCGCCAGCAGTCTTAACGACAGTCCTAATTCACCCCTCCACTTT.

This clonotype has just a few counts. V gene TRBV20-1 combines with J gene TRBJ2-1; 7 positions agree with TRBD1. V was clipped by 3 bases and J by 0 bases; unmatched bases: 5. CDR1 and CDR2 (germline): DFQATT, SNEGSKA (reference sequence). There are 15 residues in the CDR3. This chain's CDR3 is CSARSRDSSYNEQFF. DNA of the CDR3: TGCAGTGCTAGGTCCCGGGACAGCTCCTACAATGAGCAGTTCTTC.

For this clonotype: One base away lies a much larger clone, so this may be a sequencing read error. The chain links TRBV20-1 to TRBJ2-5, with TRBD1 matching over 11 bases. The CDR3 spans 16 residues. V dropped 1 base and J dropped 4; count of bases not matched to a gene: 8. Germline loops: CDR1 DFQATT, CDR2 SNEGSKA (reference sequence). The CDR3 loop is CSARVLGQGGLETQYF. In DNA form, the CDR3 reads TGCAGTGCTAGAGTCCTGGGACAGGGGGGGTTAGAGACCCAGTACTTC.

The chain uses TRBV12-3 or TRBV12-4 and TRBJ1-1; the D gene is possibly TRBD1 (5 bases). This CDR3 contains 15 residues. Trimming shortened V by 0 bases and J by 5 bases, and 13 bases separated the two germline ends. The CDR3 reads CASSLALREQTEAFF. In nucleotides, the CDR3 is TGTGCCAGCAGTTTAGCGCTCAGGGAGCAAACTGAAGCTTTCTTT.

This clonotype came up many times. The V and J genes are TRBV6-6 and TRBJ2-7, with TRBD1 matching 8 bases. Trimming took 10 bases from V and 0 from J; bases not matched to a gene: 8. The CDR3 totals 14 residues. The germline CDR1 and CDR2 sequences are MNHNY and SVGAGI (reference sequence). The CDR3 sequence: CATSTGTGSYEQYF. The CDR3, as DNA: TGTGCCACGTCGACCGGGACAGGCTCCTACGAGCAGTACTTC.

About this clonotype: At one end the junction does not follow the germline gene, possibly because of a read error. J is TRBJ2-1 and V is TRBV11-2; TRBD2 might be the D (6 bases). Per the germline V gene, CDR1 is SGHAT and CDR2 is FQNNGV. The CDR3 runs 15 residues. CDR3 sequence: CVSNPHRGMRDGQFF. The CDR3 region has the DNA TGTGTCAGCAACCCGCACCGGGGGATGAGGGATGGGCAGTTCTTC.

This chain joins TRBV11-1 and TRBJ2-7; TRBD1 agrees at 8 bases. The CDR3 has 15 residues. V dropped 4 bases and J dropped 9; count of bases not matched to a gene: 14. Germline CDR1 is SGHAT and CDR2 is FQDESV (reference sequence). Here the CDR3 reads CASSSTTGGYYLQYF. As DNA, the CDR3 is TGTGCCAGCAGCTCCACTACAGGGGGGTACTACTTGCAGTACTTC.

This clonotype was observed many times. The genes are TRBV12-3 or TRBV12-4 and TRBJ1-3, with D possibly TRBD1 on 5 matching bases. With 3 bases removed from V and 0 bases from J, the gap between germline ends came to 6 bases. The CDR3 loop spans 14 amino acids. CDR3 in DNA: TGTGCCAGCAGTTTTGGGGGCTCTGGAAACACCATATATTTT. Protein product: CASSFGGSGNTIYF.

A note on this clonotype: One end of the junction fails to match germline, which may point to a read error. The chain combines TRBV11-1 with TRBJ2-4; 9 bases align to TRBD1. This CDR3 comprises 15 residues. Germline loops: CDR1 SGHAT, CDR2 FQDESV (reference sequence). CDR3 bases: TGTGCCAACAGTTCCACAGGGGGCCCGGAAAACATTAAGTACTTC. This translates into CANSSTGGPENIKYF.

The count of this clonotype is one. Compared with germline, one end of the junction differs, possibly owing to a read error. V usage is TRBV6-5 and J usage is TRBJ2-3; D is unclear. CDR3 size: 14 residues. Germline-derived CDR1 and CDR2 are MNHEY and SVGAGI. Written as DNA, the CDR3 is TGTGCCAGCAGTTACTCACAAGGCACAGATACGCGGTATTTT. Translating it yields CASSYSQGTDTRYF.

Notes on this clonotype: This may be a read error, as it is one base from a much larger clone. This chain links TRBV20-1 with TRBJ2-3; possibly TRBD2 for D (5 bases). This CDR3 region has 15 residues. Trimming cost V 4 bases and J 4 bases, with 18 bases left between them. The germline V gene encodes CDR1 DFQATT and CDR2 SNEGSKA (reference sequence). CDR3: CSAKPRRGRADTQYF. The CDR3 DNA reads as TGCAGTGCTAAGCCCCGTCGGGGAAGAGCAGATACGCAGTATTTT.

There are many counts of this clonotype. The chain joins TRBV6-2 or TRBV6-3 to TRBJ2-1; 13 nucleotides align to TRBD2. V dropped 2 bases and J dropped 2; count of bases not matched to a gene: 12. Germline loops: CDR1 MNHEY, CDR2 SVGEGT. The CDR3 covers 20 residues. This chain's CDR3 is CASSYTGRSGLAGTYNEQFF. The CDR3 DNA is TGTGCCAGCAGTTACACAGGAAGATCGGGACTAGCGGGGACCTACAATGAGCAGTTCTTC.

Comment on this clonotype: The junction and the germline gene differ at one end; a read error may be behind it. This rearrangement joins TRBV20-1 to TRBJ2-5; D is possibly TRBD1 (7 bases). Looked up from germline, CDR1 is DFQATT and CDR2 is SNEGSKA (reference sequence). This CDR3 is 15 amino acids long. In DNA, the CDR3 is TGCAGTACTAGCCTGGGACAGCCGGGACGGGAGACCCAGTACTTC. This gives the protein CSTSLGQPGRETQYF.

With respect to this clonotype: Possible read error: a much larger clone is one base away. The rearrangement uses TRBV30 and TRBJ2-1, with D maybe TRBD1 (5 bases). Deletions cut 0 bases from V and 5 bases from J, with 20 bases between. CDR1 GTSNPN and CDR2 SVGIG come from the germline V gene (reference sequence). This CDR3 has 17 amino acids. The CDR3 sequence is CAWSVLGHPYANNEQFF. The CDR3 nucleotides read TGTGCCTGGAGTGTTTTAGGACATCCATACGCAAACAATGAGCAGTTCTTC. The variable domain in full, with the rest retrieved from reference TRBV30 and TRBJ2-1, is SQTIHQWPATLVQPVGSPLSLECTVEGTSNPNLYWYRQAAGRGLQLLFYSVGIGQISSEVPQNLSASRPQDRQFILSSKKLLLSDSGFYLCAWSVLGHPYANNEQFFGPGTRLTVL.

CDR3 bases: TGTGCCAGCAGCCAATTATGGACAGCGTTGGTTTCCTACAATGAGCAGTTCTTC. Its translation is CASSQLWTALVSYNEQFF. J is TRBJ2-1 and V is TRBV7-2; D may be TRBD1 (6 bases). There are 18 residues in the CDR3. Trimming removed 5 bases from V and 1 base from J, with 21 bases in between. CDR1 is SGHTA, CDR2 FQGNSA, per germline.